This T cell receptor beta chain was retrieved from a study of T-cell memory formation after mild COVID-19. About the research overall: TCR clusters mostly belonged to single donors.

Study-level findings and limits: Pre-infection memory carried some responding clones, suggesting that cross-reactive memory joined. CM and EM subsets held most contracting CD4+ clones; EMRA held CD8+ ones.

MiXCR was run by TCRdb on the 5' RACE reads, yielding one entry per CDR3 protein. The repertoire holds hundreds of thousands of distinct CDR3 sequences, less than 25% seen once, with roughly 8.3% in the top ten. The length of the CDR3 is 13 residues. Germline CDR1 reads SGHTA; CDR2 reads FQGNSA. The V gene end was trimmed by 5 bases and the J gene end by 7 bases; junction bases not matched to a gene: 3. With respect to this clonotype: Its antigen is as yet unknown.

The sequenced sample consisted of PBMCs or a T cell subset sorted from them (not recorded which). The chain has TRBV7-2 and TRBJ2-2; 8 bases agree with TRBD1. This receptor was obtained from an adult woman who had mild COVID-19 (a few samples of this study predate the infection). Cell type and time point are not known. The CDR3 DNA follows: TGTGCCAGCAGCAGACAGGGGTTCGGGGAGCTGTTTTTT. This codes for CASSRQGFGELFF.